The 8 T cell receptor beta chains reported below all come from one sample, sequenced in a study of blood T cell dynamics during melanoma immunotherapy (dated by TCRdb to the early 2020s). What the time point label conveys for this sample: week 3, after first cycle of checkpoint inhibitor. The protocol used for the library was the immunoSEQ multiplex PCR assay. This is the immuneACCESS table as TCRdb keeps it, with only in-frame sequences that have V and J called. A part of the clones is gone; compared with another copy, unresolved V genes explain less than half, and the rest is unexplained. The sample contains around 20,000 clones, 70% to 90% of them found a single time. Approximately 8% of the sample comes from the top ten. The sample in question was blood, obtained from a patient treated with checkpoint blockade. Source of these receptors: a human donor with melanoma.

Concerning this clone itself: One end of the junction fails to match germline, which may point to a read error. V is TRBV7-7 and J is TRBJ2-3; TRBD2 agrees at 8 bases. CDR3 length: 15 residues. Germline values: CDR1 SSHAT, CDR2 FNYEAQ (reference sequence). This CDR3 reads CASSETSERTDTQYF. The DNA for the CDR3 is TGTGCTAGCAGCGAGACTAGCGAGCGCACAGATACGCAGTATTTT.

The chain links TRBV2 to TRBJ2-3, with TRBD2 as a possible D gene (6 bases). V was cut by 7 bases and J by 2 bases, with 16 bases left in between. Germline V CDR1 and CDR2: SNHLY, FYNNEI. The CDR3 has 15 amino acids. CDR3: CASKRTNKFTDTQYF. CDR3 DNA: TGTGCCAGCAAACGGACTAATAAATTCACAGATACGCAGTATTTT.

This chain connects TRBV9 to TRBJ2-1; 8 bases agree with TRBD2. CDR3 size: 14 residues. Looked up from germline, CDR1 is SGDLS and CDR2 is YYNGEE. The trim removed 4 bases at V and 14 bases at J, leaving 14 bases unmatched. The CDR3 sequence is CASSLLAGLLGEFF. In nucleotides, the CDR3 is TGTGCCAGCAGCTTGCTAGCGGGCCTGCTAGGGGAGTTCTTC.

This clone was detected a few times. The chain is built from TRBV11-1 and TRBJ1-1; 7 nucleotides match TRBD1. Germline V gene data show CDR1 as SGHAT and CDR2 as FQDESV (reference sequence). V trimming: 5 bases; J trimming: 2 bases; junction bases outside the gene matches: 8. The length of the CDR3 is 15 residues. The CDR3 sequence is CASSPWTGANTEAFF. CDR3 sequence (DNA): TGTGCCAGCAGCCCTTGGACAGGCGCCAACACTGAAGCTTTCTTT.

CDR3 nucleotides: TGTGCCAGTAGTATAGGAGGGTCGGAACGAGCAGATACGCAGTATTTT. Translating gives CASSIGGSERADTQYF. The chain carries TRBV19 and TRBJ2-3; a weak D match, TRBD2 (5 bases). Germline V lookup: CDR1 LNHDA, CDR2 SQIVND (reference sequence). V was shortened by 1 base and J by 4 bases, with 15 bases between the two germline ends. The CDR3 has 16 amino acids.

V gene TRBV6-5 combines with J gene TRBJ2-3, with TRBD1 identical over 8 bases. The CDR3 has 14 residues. Trimming at V came to 10 bases and at J to 3 bases, leaving 9 bases not matched to a gene. The V gene's germline CDR1 is MNHEY and CDR2 SVGAGI. As DNA, the CDR3 is TGTGCCACCCAGACAGGGGCCGGGACAGATACGCAGTATTTT. Residues: CATQTGAGTDTQYF.

The genes are TRBV4-3 and TRBJ1-1; D perhaps matches TRBD1 (5 bases). V dropped 0 bases and J dropped 6 bases, with 17 bases sitting between them. Germline lookup yields CDR1 LGHNA and CDR2 YSLEER. The CDR3 is 16 amino acids. CDR3 in DNA: TGCGCCAGCAGCCAAGAGGTTTATGGCCAGGGCTCTGAAGCTTTCTTT. Translation gives CASSQEVYGQGSEAFF.

Only one count was recorded for this clone. The rearrangement joins TRBV6-4 to TRBJ2-1, with a weak D call TRBD2 (6 bases). CDR3 length: 15 amino acids. Germline V lookup: CDR1 MRHNA, CDR2 SNTAGT. Between the trimmed V and J ends, which lost 0 bases and 0 bases, there was a span of 6 bases. CDR3 bases: TGTGCCAGCAGTGACTCTAGCGGCTCCTACAATGAGCAGTTCTTC. Amino acids: CASSDSSGSYNEQFF.